These 13 T cell receptor beta chains came from one sample sequenced in a study of cytotoxic CD8 clonotypes in ibrutinib-treated CLL. Method: immunoSEQ multiplex PCR; TCRdb's copy keeps in-frame clones and lacks some. The sample lists approximately 74,000 clones; 75% to 85% were seen once. The input for sequencing was PBMCs, taken at disease progression, from a patient treated with ibrutinib. Every receptor here comes from a human donor with chronic lymphocytic leukemia.

The chain recombines TRBV10-2 with TRBJ2-2; 10 nucleotides align to TRBD1. V trimming: 6 bases; J trimming: 5 bases; junction bases outside the gene matches: 6. The CDR3 is 15 residues long. Germline CDR1 and CDR2: WSHSY and SAAADI. CDR3 sequence reads: CASRGGQGITGELFF. CDR3 DNA sequence: TGCGCCAGCAGGGGGGGACAGGGGATAACCGGGGAGCTGTTTTTT.

The rearrangement links TRBV11-1 to TRBJ2-7; 11 nucleotides align to TRBD2. V shed 5 bases and J 2 bases; nucleotides not matched to a gene: 8. Looked up from germline, CDR1 is SGHAT and CDR2 is FQDESV (reference sequence). The CDR3 has 16 amino acids. CDR3 nucleotide sequence: TGTGCCAGCAGCCCCAGAGGGACTAGCGGTACCTACGAGCAGTACTTC. It translates to CASSPRGTSGTYEQYF.

The chain is built from TRBV15 and TRBJ2-5; D may match TRBD1 or TRBD2 (6 bases each). Trimming shortened V by 8 bases and J by 3 bases, and 13 bases separated the two germline ends. Germline CDR1 reads LNHNV; CDR2 reads YYDKDF (reference sequence). The CDR3 consists of 13 residues. CDR3: CATGRDIKETQYF. In DNA form, the CDR3 reads TGTGCCACCGGGCGGGACATAAAAGAGACCCAGTACTTC.

The DNA for the CDR3 is TGTGCCAGCAGTGGGGGACAGGGAGGATCACCCCTCCACTTT. Protein sequence: CASSGGQGGSPLHF. The chain links TRBV2 to TRBJ1-6; 9 positions agree with TRBD1. The CDR3 sequence is 14 residues long. With V trimmed by 4 bases and J by 10 bases, 5 bases remained unmatched. Germline V lookup: CDR1 SNHLY, CDR2 FYNNEI. The entire variable domain, with the rest obtained from reference TRBV2 and TRBJ1-6, is as follows: EPEVTQTPSHQVTQMGQEVILRCVPISNHLYFYWYRQILGQKVEFLVSFYNNEISEKSEIFDDQFSVERPDGSNFTLKIRSTKLEDSAMYFCASSGGQGGSPLHFGNGTRLTVT.

The chain combines TRBV4-1 with TRBJ2-1, with D possibly TRBD2 on 6 matching bases. CDR3 length: 13 residues. Trimming left V 5 bases short and J 8 bases short, with 13 bases between. Germline-derived CDR1 and CDR2 are MGHRA and YSYEKL. Here the CDR3 DNA reads TGCGCCAGCAGCTGGGGTGGAGGGTATGAGCAGTTCTTC. Translated, it gives CASSWGGGYEQFF.

The chain links TRBV28 to TRBJ2-7, with D maybe TRBD2 (7 bases). Germline-derived CDR1 and CDR2 are MDHEN and SYDVKM. The CDR3 runs to 16 residues. The V gene lost 4 bases and the J gene lost 5 bases, with 21 bases spanning the gap. CDR3 nucleotide sequence: TGTGCCAGCAGTTGGGACAACAGAATAGGGGGGGACGAGCAGTACTTC. Protein: CASSWDNRIGGDEQYF.

V is TRBV6-6 and J is TRBJ1-6, with TRBD1 identical over 9 bases. CDR1 is MNHNY, CDR2 SVGAGI, per germline (reference sequence). CDR3 length: 16 amino acids. The trim removed 6 bases at V and 7 bases at J, leaving 10 bases unmatched. The CDR3, as DNA: TGTGCCAGCAGAGCGGGGAGCGGGACAGGGAATTCACCCCTCCACTTT. Protein product: CASRAGSGTGNSPLHF.

This chain uses TRBV28 with TRBJ2-1; unclear D gene. Trimming pared 6 bases from V and 8 bases from J, leaving 8 bases between. The CDR3 covers 11 residues. Germline V gives CDR1 MDHEN, CDR2 SYDVKM. The CDR3 bases are TGTGCCAGCAGCGTTCTAGATGAGCAGTTCTTC. This gives the protein CASSVLDEQFF.

The chain has TRBV5-4 and TRBJ1-3, with D tentatively TRBD1 (5 bases). CDR3 length: 15 amino acids. The germline gives CDR1 SGHNT, CDR2 YYREEE (reference sequence). With 7 bases removed from V and 2 bases from J, the gap between germline ends came to 16 bases. The DNA of the CDR3 is TGTGCCAGCGGAGCTTGGGGGTCTACTGGAAACACCATATATTTT. It translates to CASGAWGSTGNTIYF.

The CDR3 nucleotides read TGTGCCTGGAGTGTCCGGGGGTACTATGGCTACACCTTC. Its protein is CAWSVRGYYGYTF. The chain joins TRBV30 to TRBJ1-2; tentatively, D is TRBD1 (5 bases). Germline V gene sequence: CDR1 GTSNPN, CDR2 SVGIG (reference sequence). The V gene lost 0 bases and the J gene lost 3 bases, with 8 bases spanning the gap. CDR3 size: 13 residues.

The chain recombines TRBV2 with TRBJ1-2, with D perhaps TRBD1 (6 bases). The CDR3 sequence is 14 residues long. The V gene's germline CDR1 is SNHLY and CDR2 FYNNEI. V lost 6 bases and J lost 8, with 19 bases in between. The CDR3 spells CASRAEGTSDGYTF. In DNA, the CDR3 is TGTGCCAGCAGAGCTGAAGGGACAAGCGACGGCTACACCTTC.

J is TRBJ2-7 and V is TRBV7-9; D ambiguous. Germline values: CDR1 SEHNR, CDR2 FQNEAQ (reference sequence). Trimming shortened V by 1 base and J by 4 bases, and 11 bases separated the two germline ends. The CDR3 has 14 residues. CDR3 residues: CASSLGFQPYEQYF. Here the CDR3 DNA reads TGTGCCAGCAGCTTAGGATTCCAACCTTACGAGCAGTACTTC.

This chain connects TRBV27 to TRBJ2-7, with 8 bases matching TRBD1. The germline V gene encodes CDR1 MNHEY and CDR2 SMNVEV (reference sequence). This CDR3 region has 17 residues. The junction had 10 bases not matched to a gene; V was cut back by 3 bases and J by 0 bases. The CDR3: CASSLPSPGTGSYEQYF. The CDR3 DNA reads TGTGCCAGCAGTTTGCCTTCCCCGGGGACAGGCTCCTACGAGCAGTACTTC.